The clone carrying this T cell receptor (beta chain) has at least ten counts. Its antigen is currently unknown. Amplification yielded TCR beta CDR3 regions, with RNA transcripts as the source. HTBI primers were employed in a first-round RT-PCR of the TCR CDR3. TCRdb re-called the multiplex PCR reads with MiXCR, one entry per CDR3 protein. The sample shows 300,000 or so distinct CDR3 sequences, 20% to 25% of them seen only once. The data stem from a study of T cells in Graves' hyperthyroidism and ophthalmopathy. Overall study results and limits: Blood also held most thyroid clonotypes expanded beyond 0.001.

CDR1 and CDR2 (germline): MNHNS, SASEGT. The CDR3 has 13 amino acids. The ends lost 7 bases at V and 14 bases at J; junction bases unmatched: 13. The source of this sequence is a woman aged 50 to 60 with Graves' hyperthyroidism. Sequencing was done on a sample of blood. The chain carries TRBV6-1 and TRBJ2-1, with 8 bases lining up with TRBD1. The chain's CDR3 is CASTASAPGGEFF. The DNA of the CDR3 is TGTGCCAGCACGGCCTCAGCCCCAGGGGGCGAGTTCTTC.